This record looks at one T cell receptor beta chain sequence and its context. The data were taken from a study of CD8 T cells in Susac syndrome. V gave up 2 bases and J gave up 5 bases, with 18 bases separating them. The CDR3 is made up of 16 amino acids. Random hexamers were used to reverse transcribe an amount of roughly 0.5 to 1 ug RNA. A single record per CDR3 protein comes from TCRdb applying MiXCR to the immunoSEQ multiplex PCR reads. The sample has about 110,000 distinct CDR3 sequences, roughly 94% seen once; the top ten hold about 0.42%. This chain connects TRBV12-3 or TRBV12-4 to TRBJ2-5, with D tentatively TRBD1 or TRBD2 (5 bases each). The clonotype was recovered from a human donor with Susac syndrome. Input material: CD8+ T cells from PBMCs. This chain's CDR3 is CASSLSSRQGRETQYF. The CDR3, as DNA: TGTGCCAGCAGTTTATCCTCCAGGCAGGGACGGGAGACCCAGTACTTC.